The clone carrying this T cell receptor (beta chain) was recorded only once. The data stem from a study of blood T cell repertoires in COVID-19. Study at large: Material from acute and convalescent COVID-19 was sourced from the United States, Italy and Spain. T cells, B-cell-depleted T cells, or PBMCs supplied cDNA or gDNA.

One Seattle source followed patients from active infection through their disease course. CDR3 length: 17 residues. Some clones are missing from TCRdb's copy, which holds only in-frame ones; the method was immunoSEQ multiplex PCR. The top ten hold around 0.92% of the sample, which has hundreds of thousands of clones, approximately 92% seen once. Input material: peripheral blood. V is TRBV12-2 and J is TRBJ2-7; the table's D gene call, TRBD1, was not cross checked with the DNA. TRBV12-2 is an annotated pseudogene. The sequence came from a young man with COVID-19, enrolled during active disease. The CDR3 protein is CASRLAQGQGISYEQYF. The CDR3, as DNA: TGTGCAAGTCGCTTAGCCCAAGGACAGGGAATCTCCTACGAGCAGTACTTC.